This T cell receptor (beta chain) was recorded in a study of T cell responses to AZD1222 COVID-19 vaccine. Overall study findings and caveats: With dominance at 160-218 and 743-854, vaccine-associated CD4 TCRs spanned spike.

This table comes from immunoSEQ multiplex PCR, and its TCRdb copy is limited to in-frame clones, with some not included. The sample gives more than 140,000 clones, about 91% of which show up once; roughly 2% is in the top ten. Points on this clone: Its specificity is not known.

The material was peripheral blood, obtained on day 0 of AZD1222 vaccination. The origin of this receptor is an adult in good health.

The CDR3 bases are TGTGCCAGCAGCCCCCGGGACAGGGCGCGTGGCTACACCTTC. It is translated as CASSPRDRARGYTF. This chain uses TRBV5-4 with TRBJ1-2; 9 nucleotides match TRBD1. There are 14 residues in the CDR3. The trim removed 4 bases at V and 7 bases at J, leaving 8 bases unmatched. Per the germline V gene, CDR1 is SGHNT and CDR2 is YYREEE (reference sequence).